The 5 T cell receptor beta chains presented below share a single source sample, sequenced in a study of control samples from healthy donors and cancer patients. Generated by immunoSEQ multiplex PCR, the TCRdb table keeps only in-frame clones and is missing some. The sample carries roughly 28,000 clones, about 80% recorded once. The material sequenced was PBMCs. Source of these receptors: a man aged 60-69 years with head and neck cancer.

The V gene is TRBV7-6, the J gene TRBJ1-5; no clear D. V was clipped by 1 base and J by 8 bases, with 12 bases between them. The CDR3 extends over 14 amino acids. Germline values: CDR1 SGHVS, CDR2 FNYEAQ. The CDR3 is CASSLEAYREPQHF. CDR3 nucleotide sequence: TGTGCCAGCAGCTTAGAAGCCTATAGGGAGCCCCAGCATTTT.

The chain links TRBV9 to TRBJ2-5, with D possibly being TRBD1 (6 bases). Per germline, CDR1 SGDLS and CDR2 YYNGEE. The CDR3 totals 15 residues. V lost 4 bases, J lost 4 bases, and 17 bases lay in between. CDR3 protein: CASSQGQRGGETQYF. CDR3 DNA: TGTGCCAGCAGCCAGGGACAACGCGGAGGAGAGACCCAGTACTTC.

This clone has a handful of counts. CDR3 amino acids: CASSQLELTEQFF. For the CDR3, the DNA is TGTGCCAGCAGCCAACTCGAACTCACGGAGCAGTTCTTC. The chain employs TRBV3-1 (or the pseudogene TRBV3-2) and TRBJ2-1; no clear D. V lost 2 bases to trimming and J lost 10 bases, with 12 bases between them. Per the germline V gene, CDR1 is LGHDT and CDR2 is YNNKEL (reference sequence). This CDR3 is built from 13 residues.

The rearrangement joins TRBV18 to TRBJ2-1; a weak D match, TRBD1 (5 bases). The V end was cut by 2 bases, the J end by 7 bases, with 12 bases between. The CDR3 covers 14 residues. The germline CDR1 and CDR2 sequences are KGHSH and LQKENI. The CDR3 is CASSPFQGHNEQFF. The CDR3, as DNA: TGTGCCAGCTCACCATTTCAGGGTCATAATGAGCAGTTCTTC.

This chain uses TRBV7-9 with TRBJ1-6; 12 positions agree with TRBD1. The junction had 5 bases not matched to a gene; V was cut back by 5 bases and J by 9 bases. Germline V gene sequence: CDR1 SEHNR, CDR2 FQNEAQ (reference sequence). The CDR3 covers 15 residues. The CDR3, as DNA: TGTGCCAGCAGCGAACCGGGACAGGGGGCTTCACCCCTCCACTTT. It is translated as CASSEPGQGASPLHF.